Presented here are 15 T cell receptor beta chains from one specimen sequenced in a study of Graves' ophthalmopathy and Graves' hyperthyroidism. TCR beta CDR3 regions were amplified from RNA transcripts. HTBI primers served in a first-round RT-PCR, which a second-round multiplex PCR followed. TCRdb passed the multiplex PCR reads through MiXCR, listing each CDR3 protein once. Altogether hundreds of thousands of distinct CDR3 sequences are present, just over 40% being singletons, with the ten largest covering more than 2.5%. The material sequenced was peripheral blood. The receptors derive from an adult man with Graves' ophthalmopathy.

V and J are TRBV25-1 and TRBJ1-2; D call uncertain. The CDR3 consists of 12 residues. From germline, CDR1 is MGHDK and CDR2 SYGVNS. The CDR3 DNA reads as TGTGCTAGGTTTGCACGATACTATGGCTACACCTTC. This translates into CARFARYYGYTF.

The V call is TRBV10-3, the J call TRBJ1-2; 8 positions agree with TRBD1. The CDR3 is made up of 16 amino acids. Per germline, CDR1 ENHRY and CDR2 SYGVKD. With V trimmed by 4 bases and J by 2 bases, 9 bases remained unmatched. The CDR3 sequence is CAISATGAPGNYGYTF. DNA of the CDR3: TGTGCCATCAGTGCGACAGGGGCTCCCGGAAACTATGGCTACACCTTC.

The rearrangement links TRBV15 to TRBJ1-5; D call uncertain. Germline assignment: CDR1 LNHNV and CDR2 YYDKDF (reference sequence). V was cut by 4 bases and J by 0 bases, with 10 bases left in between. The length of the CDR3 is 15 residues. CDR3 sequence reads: CATSTTRASNQPQHF. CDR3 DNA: TGTGCCACCAGCACGACTAGGGCTAGCAATCAGCCCCAGCATTTT. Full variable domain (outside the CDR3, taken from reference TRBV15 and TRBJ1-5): DAMVIQNPRYQVTQFGKPVTLSCSQTLNHNVMYWYQQKSSQAPKLLFHYYDKDFNNEADTPDNFQSRRPNTSFCFLDIRSPGLGDTAMYLCATSTTRASNQPQHFGDGTRLSIL.

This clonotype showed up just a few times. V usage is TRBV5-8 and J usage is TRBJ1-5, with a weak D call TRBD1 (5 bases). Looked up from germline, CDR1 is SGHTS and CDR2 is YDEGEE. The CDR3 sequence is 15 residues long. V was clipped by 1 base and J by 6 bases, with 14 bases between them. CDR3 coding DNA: TGTGCCAGCAGCTTGAGAGGGGTTGGTAGTCAGCCCCAGCATTTT. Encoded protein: CASSLRGVGSQPQHF.

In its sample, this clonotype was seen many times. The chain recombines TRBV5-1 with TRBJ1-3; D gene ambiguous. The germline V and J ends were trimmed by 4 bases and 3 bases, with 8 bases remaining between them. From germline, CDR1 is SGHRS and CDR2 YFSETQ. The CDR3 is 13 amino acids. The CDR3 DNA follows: TGCGCCAGCAGCGCCGACGGTGGAAACACCATATATTTT. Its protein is CASSADGGNTIYF.

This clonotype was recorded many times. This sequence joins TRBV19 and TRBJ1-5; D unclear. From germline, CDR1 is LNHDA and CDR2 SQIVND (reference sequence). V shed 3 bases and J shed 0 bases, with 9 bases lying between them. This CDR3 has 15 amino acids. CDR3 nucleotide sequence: TGTGCCAGTAGTATGCGGGTCTATAGCAATCAGCCCCAGCATTTT. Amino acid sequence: CASSMRVYSNQPQHF.

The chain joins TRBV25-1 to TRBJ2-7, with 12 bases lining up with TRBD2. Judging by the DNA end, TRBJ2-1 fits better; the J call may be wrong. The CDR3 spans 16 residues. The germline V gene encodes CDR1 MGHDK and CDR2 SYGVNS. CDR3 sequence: CASSLSRTSGENEQFF. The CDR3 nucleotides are TGTGCCAGCAGCTTAAGTAGGACTAGCGGGGAAAATGAGCAGTTCTTC.

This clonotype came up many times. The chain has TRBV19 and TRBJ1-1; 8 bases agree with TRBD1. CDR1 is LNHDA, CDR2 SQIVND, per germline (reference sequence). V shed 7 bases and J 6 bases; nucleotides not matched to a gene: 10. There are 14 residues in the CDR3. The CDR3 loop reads CASNADRAVPEAFF. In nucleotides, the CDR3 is TGTGCCAGTAATGCGGACAGGGCGGTTCCTGAAGCTTTCTTT.

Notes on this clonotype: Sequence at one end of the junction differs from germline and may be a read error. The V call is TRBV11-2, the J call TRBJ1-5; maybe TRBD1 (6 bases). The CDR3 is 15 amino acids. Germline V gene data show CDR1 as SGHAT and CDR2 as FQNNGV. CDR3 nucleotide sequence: TGCGCCAGCAGCCAAGATGCCAGGGGTGGGGAGACCCAGCATTTT. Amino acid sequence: CASSQDARGGETQHF.

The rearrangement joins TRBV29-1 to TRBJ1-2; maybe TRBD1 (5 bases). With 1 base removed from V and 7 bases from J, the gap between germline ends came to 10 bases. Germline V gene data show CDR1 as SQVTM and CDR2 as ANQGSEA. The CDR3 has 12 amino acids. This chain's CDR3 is CSVEGGGGGYTF. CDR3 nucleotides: TGCAGCGTTGAAGGTGGGGGGGGTGGCTACACCTTC.

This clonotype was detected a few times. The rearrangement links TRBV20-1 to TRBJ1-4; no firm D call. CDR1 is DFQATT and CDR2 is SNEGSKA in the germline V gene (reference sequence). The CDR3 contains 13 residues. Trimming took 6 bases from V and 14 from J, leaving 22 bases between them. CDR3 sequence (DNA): TGCAGTGCCCCTTTAGTCCGGGAGGAGCGGCTGTTTTTT. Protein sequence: CSAPLVREERLFF.

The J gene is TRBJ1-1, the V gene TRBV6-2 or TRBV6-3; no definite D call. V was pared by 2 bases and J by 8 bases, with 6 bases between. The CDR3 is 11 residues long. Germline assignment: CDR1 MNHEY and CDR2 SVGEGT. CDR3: CASSYVKEAFF. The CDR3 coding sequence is TGTGCCAGCAGTTACGTTAAGGAAGCTTTCTTT.

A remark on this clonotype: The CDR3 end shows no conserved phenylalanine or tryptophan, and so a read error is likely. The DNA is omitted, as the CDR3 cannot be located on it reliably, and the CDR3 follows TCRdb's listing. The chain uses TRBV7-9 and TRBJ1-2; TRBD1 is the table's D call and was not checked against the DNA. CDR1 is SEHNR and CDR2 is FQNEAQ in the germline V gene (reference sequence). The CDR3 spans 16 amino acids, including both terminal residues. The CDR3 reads CASSFSGGWGTMATPS.

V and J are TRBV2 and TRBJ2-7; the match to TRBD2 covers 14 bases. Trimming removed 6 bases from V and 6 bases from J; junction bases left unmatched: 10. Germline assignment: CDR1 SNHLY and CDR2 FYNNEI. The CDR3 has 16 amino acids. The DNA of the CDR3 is TGTGCCAGCAGGGGAAGACTAGCGGGGGGGCCAAGCGAGCAGTACTTC. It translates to CASRGRLAGGPSEQYF.

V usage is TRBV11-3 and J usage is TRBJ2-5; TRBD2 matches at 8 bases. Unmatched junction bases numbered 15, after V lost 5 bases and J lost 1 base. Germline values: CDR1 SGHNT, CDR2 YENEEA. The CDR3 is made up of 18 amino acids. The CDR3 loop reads CASSQDFAAGGRQETQYF. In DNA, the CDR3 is TGTGCCAGCAGCCAAGATTTCGCGGCGGGAGGTCGCCAAGAGACCCAGTACTTC.